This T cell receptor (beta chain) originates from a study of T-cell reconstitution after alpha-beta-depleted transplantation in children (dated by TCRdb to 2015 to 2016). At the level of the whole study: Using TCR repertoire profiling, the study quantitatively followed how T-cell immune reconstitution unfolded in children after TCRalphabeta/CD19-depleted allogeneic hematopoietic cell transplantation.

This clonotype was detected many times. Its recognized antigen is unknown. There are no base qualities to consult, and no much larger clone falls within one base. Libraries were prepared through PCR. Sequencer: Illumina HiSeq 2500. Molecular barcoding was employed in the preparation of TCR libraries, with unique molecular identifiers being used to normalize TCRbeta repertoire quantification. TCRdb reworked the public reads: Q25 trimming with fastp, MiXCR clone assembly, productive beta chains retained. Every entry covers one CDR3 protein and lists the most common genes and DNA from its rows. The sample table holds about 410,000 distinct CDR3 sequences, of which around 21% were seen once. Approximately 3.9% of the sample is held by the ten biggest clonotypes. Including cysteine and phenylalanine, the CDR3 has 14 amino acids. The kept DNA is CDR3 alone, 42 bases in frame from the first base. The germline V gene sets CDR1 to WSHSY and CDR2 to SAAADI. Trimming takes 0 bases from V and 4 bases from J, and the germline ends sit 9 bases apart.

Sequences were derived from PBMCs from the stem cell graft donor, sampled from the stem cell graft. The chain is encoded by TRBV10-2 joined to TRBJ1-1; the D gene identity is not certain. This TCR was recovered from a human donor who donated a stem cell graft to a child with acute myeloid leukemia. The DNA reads TGCGCCAGCAGTGAGTCTAAGGGAAGCACTGAAGCTTTCTTT. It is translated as CASSESKGSTEAFF.